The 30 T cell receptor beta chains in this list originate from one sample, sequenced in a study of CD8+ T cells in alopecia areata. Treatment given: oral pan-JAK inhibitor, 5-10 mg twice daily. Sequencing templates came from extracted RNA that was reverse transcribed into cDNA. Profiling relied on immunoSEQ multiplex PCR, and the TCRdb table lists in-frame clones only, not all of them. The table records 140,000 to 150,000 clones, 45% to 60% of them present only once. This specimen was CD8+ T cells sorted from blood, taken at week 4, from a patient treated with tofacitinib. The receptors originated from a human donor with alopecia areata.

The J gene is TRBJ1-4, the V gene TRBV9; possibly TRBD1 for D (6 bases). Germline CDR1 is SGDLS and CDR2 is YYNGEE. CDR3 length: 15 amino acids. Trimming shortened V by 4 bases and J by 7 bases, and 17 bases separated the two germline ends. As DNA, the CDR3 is TGTGCCAGCAGCCCCGGGACAATAGGAGGTGAAAAACTGTTTTTT. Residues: CASSPGTIGGEKLFF.

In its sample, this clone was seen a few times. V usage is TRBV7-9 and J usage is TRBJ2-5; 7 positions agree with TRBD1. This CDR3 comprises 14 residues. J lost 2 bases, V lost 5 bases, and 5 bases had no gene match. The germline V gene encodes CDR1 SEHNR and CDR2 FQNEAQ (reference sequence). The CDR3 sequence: CASSLGGRQETQYF. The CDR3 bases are TGTGCCAGCAGCCTAGGGGGCCGGCAAGAGACCCAGTACTTC.

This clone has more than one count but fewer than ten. The CDR3 sequence is CASSSPGYDFDYGYTF. The CDR3 DNA sequence: TGTGCCAGCAGCTCCCCGGGGTATGACTTCGACTATGGCTACACCTTC. The chain employs TRBV7-2 and TRBJ1-2; D gene ambiguous. This CDR3 region has 16 residues. Germline V gene lookup returns CDR1 SGHTA and CDR2 FQGNSA. V lost 4 bases, J lost 3 bases, and 18 bases lay in between.

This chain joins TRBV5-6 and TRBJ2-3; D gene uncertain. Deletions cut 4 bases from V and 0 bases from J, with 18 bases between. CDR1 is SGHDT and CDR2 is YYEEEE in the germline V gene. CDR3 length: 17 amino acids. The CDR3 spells CASSQRQDRPSTDTQYF. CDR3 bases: TGTGCCAGCAGCCAGAGACAAGATCGCCCTAGCACAGATACGCAGTATTTT.

CDR3 in DNA: TGTGCCAGCAGTTTGGGGAGGAGCTCCTACGAGCAGTACTTC. Its translation is CASSLGRSSYEQYF. The chain carries TRBV27 and TRBJ2-7; D is possibly TRBD2 (6 bases). CDR1 is MNHEY, CDR2 SMNVEV, per germline (reference sequence). V shed 3 bases and J shed 0 bases, with 9 bases lying between them. The CDR3 consists of 14 residues.

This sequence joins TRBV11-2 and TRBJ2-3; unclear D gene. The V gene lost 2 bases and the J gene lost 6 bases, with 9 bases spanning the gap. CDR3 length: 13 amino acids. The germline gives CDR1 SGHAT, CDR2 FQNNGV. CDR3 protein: CASSLISRDTQYF. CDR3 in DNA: TGTGCCAGCAGCTTAATCAGCCGGGATACGCAGTATTTT. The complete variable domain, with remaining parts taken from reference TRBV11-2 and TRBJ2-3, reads EAGVAQSPRYKIIEKRQSVAFWCNPISGHATLYWYQQILGQGPKLLIQFQNNGVVDDSQLPKDRFSAERLKGVDSTLKIQPAKLEDSAVYLCASSLISRDTQYFGPGTRLTVL.

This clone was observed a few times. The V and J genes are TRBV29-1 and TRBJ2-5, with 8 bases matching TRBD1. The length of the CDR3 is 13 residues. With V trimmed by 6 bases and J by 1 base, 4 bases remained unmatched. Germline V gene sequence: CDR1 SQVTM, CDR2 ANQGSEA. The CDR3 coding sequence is TGCAGCGTGATGGACAGGGCCCAAGAGACCCAGTACTTC. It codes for CSVMDRAQETQYF.

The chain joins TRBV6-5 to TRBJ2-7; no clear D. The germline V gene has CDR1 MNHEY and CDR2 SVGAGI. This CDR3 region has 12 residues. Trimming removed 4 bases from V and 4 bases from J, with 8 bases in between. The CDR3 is CASSSPPYEQYF. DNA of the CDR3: TGTGCCAGCAGTTCCCCTCCATACGAGCAGTACTTC.

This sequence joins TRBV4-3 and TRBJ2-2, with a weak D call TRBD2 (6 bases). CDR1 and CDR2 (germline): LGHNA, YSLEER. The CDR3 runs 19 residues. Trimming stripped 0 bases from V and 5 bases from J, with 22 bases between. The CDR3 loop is CASSQDLPPAEGWTGELFF. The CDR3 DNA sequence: TGCGCCAGCAGCCAAGATCTCCCCCCCGCGGAGGGGTGGACCGGGGAGCTGTTTTTT.

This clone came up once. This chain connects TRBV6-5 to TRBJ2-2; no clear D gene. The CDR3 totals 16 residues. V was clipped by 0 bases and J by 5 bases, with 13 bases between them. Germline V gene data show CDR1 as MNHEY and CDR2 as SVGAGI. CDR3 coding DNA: TGTGCCAGCAGTTACTCGGGTCCGGTAGTTACCGGGGAGCTGTTTTTT. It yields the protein CASSYSGPVVTGELFF.

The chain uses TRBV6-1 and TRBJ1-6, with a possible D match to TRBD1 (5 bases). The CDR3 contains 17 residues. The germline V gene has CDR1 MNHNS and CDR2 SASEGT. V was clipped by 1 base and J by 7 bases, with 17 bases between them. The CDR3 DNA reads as TGTGCCAGCAGTGAAGAACAGGTTGGTCAGAGCAATTCACCCCTCCACTTT. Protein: CASSEEQVGQSNSPLHF.

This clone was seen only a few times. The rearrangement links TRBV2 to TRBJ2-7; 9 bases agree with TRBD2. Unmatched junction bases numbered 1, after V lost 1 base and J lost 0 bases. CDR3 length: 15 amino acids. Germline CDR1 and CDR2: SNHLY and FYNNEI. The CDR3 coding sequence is TGTGCCAGCAGTGAAGGAGCGGGGGGCTCCTACGAGCAGTACTTC. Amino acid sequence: CASSEGAGGSYEQYF.

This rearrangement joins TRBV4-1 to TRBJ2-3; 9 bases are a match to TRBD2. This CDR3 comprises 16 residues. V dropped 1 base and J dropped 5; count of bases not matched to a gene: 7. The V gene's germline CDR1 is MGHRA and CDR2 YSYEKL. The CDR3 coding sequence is TGCGCCAGCAGCCAAGGGACTAGCGCTTGGGGAGATACGCAGTATTTT. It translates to CASSQGTSAWGDTQYF.

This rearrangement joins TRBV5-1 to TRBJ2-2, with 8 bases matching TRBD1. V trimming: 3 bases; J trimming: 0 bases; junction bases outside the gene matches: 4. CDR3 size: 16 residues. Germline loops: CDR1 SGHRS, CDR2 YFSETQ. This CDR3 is CASSYNRGANTGELFF. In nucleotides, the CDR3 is TGCGCCAGCAGCTACAACAGGGGGGCGAACACCGGGGAGCTGTTTTTT.

The CDR3 DNA reads TGTGCCAGCAGTGCCGAGGGTAGTGGGATGAATGAGCAGTTCTTC. It is translated as CASSAEGSGMNEQFF. V gene TRBV27 combines with J gene TRBJ2-1, with a weak D call TRBD2 (5 bases). The CDR3 sequence is 15 residues long. Per the germline V gene, CDR1 is MNHEY and CDR2 is SMNVEV (reference sequence). Trimming removed 5 bases at V and 7 bases at J, with 18 bases between.

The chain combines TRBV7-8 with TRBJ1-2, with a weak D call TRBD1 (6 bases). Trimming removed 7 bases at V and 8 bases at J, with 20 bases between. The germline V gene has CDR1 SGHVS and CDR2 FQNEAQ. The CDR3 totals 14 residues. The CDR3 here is CASISQGEVVGYTF. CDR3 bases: TGTGCCAGCATCTCACAGGGAGAAGTCGTGGGCTACACCTTC.

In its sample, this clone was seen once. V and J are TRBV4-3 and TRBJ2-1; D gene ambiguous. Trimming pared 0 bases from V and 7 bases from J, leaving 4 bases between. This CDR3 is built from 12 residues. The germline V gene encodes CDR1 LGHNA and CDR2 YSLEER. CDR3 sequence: CASSQEGNEQFF. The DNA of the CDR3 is TGCGCCAGCAGCCAAGAAGGGAATGAGCAGTTCTTC.

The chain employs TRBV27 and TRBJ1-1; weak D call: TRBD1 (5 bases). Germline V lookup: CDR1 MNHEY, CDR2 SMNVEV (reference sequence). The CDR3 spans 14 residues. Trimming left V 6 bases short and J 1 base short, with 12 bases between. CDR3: CASRPLRGNTEAFF. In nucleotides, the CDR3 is TGTGCCAGCAGGCCTCTTAGGGGGAACACTGAAGCTTTCTTT.

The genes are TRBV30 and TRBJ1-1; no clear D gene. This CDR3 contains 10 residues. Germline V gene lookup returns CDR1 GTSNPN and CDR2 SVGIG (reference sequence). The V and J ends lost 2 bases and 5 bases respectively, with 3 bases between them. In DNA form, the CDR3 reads TGTGCCTGGAGTCCAACTGAAGCTTTCTTT. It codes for CAWSPTEAFF. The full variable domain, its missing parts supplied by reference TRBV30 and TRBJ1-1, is SQTIHQWPATLVQPVGSPLSLECTVEGTSNPNLYWYRQAAGRGLQLLFYSVGIGQISSEVPQNLSASRPQDRQFILSSKKLLLSDSGFYLCAWSPTEAFFGQGTRLTVV.

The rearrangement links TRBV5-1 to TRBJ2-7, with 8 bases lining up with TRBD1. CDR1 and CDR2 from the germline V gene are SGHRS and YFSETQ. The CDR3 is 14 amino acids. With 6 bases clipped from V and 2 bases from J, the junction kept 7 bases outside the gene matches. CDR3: CASNLDRAAYEQYF. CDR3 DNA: TGCGCCAGCAATCTGGACAGGGCGGCCTACGAGCAGTACTTC.

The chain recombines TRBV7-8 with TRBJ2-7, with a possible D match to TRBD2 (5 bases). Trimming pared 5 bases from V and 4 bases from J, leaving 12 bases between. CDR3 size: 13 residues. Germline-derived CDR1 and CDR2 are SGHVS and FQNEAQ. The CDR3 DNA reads TGTGCCAGCAGCGAAGGACTCAAATACGAGCAGTACTTC. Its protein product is CASSEGLKYEQYF.

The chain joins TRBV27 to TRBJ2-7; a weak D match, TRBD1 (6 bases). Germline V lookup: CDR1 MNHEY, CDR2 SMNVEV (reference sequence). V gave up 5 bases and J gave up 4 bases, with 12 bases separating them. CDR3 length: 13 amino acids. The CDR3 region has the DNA TGTGCCAGCAGTGTTCCGGGACATTACGAGCAGTACTTC. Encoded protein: CASSVPGHYEQYF.

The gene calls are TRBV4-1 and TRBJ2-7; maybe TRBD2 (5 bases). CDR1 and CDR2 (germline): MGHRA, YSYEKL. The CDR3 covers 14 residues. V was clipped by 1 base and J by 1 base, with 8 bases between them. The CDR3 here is CASSQAGESYEQYF. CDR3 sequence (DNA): TGCGCCAGCAGCCAAGCCGGGGAGTCCTACGAGCAGTACTTC.

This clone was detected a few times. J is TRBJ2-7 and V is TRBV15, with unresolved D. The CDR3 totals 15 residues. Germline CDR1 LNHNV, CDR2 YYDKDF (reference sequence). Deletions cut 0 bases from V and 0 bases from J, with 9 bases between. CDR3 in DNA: TGTGCCACCAGCAGAGACGGCTTATACTCCTACGAGCAGTACTTC. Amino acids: CATSRDGLYSYEQYF.

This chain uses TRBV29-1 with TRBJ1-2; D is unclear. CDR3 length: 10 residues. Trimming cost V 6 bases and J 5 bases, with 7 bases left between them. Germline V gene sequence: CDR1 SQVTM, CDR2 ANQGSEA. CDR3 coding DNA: TGCAGCGTATCGGAGTATGGCTACACCTTC. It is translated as CSVSEYGYTF.

Written as DNA, the CDR3 is TGCGCCAGCAGCTTGGACAGAAACTATGGCTACACCTTC. The encoded protein is CASSLDRNYGYTF. The chain has TRBV5-1 and TRBJ1-2; D is unresolved. Germline CDR1 is SGHRS and CDR2 is YFSETQ. The V gene lost 0 bases and the J gene lost 2 bases, with 5 bases spanning the gap. The CDR3 has 13 residues.

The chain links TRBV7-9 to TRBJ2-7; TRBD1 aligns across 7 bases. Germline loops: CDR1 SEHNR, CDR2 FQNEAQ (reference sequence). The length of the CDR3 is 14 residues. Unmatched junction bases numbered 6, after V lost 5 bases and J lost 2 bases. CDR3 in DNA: TGTGCCAGCAGCGATTTCGACAGGGCCTACGAGCAGTACTTC. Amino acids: CASSDFDRAYEQYF.

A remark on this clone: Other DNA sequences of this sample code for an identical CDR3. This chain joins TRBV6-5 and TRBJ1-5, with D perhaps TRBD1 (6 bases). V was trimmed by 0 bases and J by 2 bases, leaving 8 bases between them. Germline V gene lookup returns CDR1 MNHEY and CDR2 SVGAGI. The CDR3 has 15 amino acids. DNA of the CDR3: TGTGCCAGCAGTTACTCTGCAGGGGGCAATCAGCCCCAGCATTTT. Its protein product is CASSYSAGGNQPQHF.

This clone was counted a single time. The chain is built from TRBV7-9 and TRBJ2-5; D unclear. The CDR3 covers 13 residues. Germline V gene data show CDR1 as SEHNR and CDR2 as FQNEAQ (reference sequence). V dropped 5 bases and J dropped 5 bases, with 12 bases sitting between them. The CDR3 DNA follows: TGTGCCAGCAGCCCTTGGCGTATGGAGACCCAGTACTTC. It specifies CASSPWRMETQYF.

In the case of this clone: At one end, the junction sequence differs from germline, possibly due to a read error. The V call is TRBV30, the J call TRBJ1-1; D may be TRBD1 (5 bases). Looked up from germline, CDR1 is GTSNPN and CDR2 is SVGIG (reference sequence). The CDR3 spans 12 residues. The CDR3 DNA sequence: TGTGCCTGGAGTGTAATAGGGGCCGGCCCCGTTTTT. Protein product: CAWSVIGAGPVF.